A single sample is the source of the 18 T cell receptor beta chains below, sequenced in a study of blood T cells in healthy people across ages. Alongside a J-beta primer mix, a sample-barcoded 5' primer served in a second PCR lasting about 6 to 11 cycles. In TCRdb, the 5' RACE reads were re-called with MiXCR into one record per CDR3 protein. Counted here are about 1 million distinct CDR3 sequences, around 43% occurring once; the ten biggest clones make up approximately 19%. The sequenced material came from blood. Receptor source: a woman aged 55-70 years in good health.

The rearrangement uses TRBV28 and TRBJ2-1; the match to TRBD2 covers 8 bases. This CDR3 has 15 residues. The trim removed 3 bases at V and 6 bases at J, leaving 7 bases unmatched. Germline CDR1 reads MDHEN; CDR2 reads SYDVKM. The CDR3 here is CASSFSGSGANEQFF. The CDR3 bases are TGTGCCAGCAGTTTCAGCGGGAGTGGGGCCAATGAGCAGTTCTTC.

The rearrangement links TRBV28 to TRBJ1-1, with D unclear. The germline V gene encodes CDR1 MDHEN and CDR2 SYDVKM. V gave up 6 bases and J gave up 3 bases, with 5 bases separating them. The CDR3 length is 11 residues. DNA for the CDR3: TGTGCCAGCAGGATAGACACTGAAGCTTTCTTT. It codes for CASRIDTEAFF. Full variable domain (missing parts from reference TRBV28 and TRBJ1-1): DVKVTQSSRYLVKRTGEKVFLECVQDMDHENMFWYRQDPGLGLRLIYFSYDVKMKEKGDIPEGYSVSREKKERFSLILESASTNQTSMYLCASRIDTEAFFGQGTRLTVV.

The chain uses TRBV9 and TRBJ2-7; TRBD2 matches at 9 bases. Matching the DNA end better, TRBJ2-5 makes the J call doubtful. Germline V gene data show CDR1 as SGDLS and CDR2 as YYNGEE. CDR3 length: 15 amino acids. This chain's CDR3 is CASSGGTSSRETQYF. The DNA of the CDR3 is TGTGCCAGCAGCGGAGGGACTAGCTCGCGAGAGACCCAGTACTTC.

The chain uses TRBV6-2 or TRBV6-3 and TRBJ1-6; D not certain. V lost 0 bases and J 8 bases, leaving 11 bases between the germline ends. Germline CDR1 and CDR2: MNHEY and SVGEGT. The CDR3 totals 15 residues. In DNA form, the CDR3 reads TGTGCCAGCAGTTACTCCACGATTCCCCATTCACCCCTCCACTTT. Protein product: CASSYSTIPHSPLHF.

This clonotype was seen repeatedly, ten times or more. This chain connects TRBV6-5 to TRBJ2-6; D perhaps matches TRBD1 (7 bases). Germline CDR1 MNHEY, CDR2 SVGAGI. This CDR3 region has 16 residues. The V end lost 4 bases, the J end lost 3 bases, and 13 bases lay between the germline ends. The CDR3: CASSLTGRHGANVLTF. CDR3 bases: TGTGCCAGCAGTTTGACAGGGAGGCATGGGGCCAACGTCCTGACTTTC.

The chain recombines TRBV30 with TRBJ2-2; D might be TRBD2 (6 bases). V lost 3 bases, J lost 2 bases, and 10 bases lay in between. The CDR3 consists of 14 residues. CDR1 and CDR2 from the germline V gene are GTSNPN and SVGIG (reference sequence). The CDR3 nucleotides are TGTGCCTGGAGCGGGAGTCTCAACACCGGGGAGCTGTTTTTT. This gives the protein CAWSGSLNTGELFF.

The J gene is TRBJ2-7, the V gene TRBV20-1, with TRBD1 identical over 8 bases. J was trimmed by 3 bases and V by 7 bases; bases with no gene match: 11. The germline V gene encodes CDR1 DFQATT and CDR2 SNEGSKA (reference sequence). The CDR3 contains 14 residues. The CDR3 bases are TGCAGTGTTGGAACAGGGGGGAGAATCTACGAGCAGTACTTC. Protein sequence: CSVGTGGRIYEQYF.

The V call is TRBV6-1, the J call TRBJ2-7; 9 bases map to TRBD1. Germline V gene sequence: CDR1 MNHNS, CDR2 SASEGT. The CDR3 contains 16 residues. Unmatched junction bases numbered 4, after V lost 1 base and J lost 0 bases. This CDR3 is CASSEGDRAASYEQYF. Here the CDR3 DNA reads TGTGCCAGCAGTGAAGGGGACAGGGCCGCCTCCTACGAGCAGTACTTC.

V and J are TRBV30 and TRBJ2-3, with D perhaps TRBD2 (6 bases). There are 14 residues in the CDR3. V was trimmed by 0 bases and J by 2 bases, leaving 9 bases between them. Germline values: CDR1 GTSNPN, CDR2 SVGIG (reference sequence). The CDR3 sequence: CAWSVGGLTDTQYF. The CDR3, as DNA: TGTGCCTGGAGTGTAGGAGGGCTCACAGATACGCAGTATTTT.

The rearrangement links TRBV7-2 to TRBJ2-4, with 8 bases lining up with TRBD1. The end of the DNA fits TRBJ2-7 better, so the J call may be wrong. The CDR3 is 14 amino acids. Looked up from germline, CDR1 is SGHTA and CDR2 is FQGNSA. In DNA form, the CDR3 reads TGTGCCAGCAGAAAAGGACAGGGTTCCTACGAGCAGTACTTC. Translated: CASRKGQGSYEQYF.

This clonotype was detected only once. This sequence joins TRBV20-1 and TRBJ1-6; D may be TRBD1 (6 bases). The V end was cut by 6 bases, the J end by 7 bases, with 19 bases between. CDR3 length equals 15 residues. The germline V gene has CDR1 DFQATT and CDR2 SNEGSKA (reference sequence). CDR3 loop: CSARGGETRNSPLHF. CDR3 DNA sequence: TGCAGTGCGAGGGGGGGCGAAACTAGGAATTCACCCCTCCACTTT.

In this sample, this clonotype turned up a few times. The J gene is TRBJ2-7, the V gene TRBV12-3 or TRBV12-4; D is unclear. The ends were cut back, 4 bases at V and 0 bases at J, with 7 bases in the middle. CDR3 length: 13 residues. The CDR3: CASSSGFSYEQYF. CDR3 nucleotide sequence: TGTGCCAGCAGTTCTGGGTTCTCCTACGAGCAGTACTTC.

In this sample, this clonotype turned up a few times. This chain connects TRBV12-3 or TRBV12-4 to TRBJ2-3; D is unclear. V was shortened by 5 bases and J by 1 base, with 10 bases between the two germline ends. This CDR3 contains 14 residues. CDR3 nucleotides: TGTGCCAGCAGTCCACCGACCCGCACAGATACGCAGTATTTT. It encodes CASSPPTRTDTQYF.

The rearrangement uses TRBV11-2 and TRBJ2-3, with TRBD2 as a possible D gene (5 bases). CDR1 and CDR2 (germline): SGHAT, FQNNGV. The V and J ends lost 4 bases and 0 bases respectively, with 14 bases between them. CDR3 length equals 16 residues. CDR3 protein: CASSSPTGGSTDTQYF. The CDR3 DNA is TGTGCCAGCAGCTCCCCGACTGGCGGGAGCACAGATACGCAGTATTTT. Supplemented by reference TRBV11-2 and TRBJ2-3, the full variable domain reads EAGVAQSPRYKIIEKRQSVAFWCNPISGHATLYWYQQILGQGPKLLIQFQNNGVVDDSQLPKDRFSAERLKGVDSTLKIQPAKLEDSAVYLCASSSPTGGSTDTQYFGPGTRLTVL.

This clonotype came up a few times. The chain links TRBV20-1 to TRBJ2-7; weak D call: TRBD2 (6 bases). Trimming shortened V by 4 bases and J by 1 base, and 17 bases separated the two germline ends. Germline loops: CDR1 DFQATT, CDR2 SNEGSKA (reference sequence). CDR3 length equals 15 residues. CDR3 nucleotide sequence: TGCAGTGCTACCCCGGGGGTAGCGTCATCCTACGAGCAGTACTTC. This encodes CSATPGVASSYEQYF.

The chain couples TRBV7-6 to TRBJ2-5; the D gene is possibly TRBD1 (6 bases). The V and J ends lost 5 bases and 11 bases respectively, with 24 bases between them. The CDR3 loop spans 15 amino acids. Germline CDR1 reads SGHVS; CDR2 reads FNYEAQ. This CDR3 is CASSKNRVPNNEQYF. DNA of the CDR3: TGTGCCAGCAGCAAAAACAGGGTCCCCAACAATGAGCAGTACTTC.

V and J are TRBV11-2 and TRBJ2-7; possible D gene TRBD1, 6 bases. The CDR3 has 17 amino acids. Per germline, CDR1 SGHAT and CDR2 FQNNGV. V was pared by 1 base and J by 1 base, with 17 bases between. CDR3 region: CASSLGPPGHPSYEQYF. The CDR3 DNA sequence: TGTGCCAGCAGCTTAGGCCCACCGGGACACCCTTCCTACGAGCAGTACTTC. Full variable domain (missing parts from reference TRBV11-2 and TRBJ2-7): EAGVAQSPRYKIIEKRQSVAFWCNPISGHATLYWYQQILGQGPKLLIQFQNNGVVDDSQLPKDRFSAERLKGVDSTLKIQPAKLEDSAVYLCASSLGPPGHPSYEQYFGPGTRLTVT.

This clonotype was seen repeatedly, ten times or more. The CDR3 reads CASSPRDTQYF. CDR3 coding DNA: TGTGCCAGCAGTCCCAGAGATACGCAGTATTTT. The chain has TRBV6-6 and TRBJ2-3; D unresolved. V lost 5 bases and J lost 5, with 5 bases in between. CDR3 size: 11 residues. Germline CDR1 reads MNHNY; CDR2 reads SVGAGI (reference sequence).